One and the same sample provided the 18 T cell receptor beta chains below, sequenced in a study of cytomegalovirus exposure and HLA in healthy donors. Use of 60 Vbeta and 13 Jbeta primers characterized the PCR. Repertoires were generated with immunoSEQ multiplex PCR, while TCRdb's copy carries only in-frame clones and drops some. The table shows some 150,000 clones, with around four fifths occurring only once. The sequencing sample was made of PBMCs. The source is a man aged 35 to 55 in good health and CMV-seronegative.

This chain uses TRBV20-1 with TRBJ2-7; D remains ambiguous. Trimming took 1 base from V and 6 from J, leaving 7 bases between them. The CDR3 has 11 amino acids. Germline V lookup: CDR1 DFQATT, CDR2 SNEGSKA (reference sequence). The CDR3 DNA reads TGCAGTGCTAGAGTGGCACGCGAGCAGTACTTC. Encoded protein: CSARVAREQYF.

This clone was counted a few times. The chain joins TRBV19 to TRBJ1-1, with 7 bases matching TRBD1. The CDR3 is made up of 14 amino acids. V lost 1 base and J lost 4; bases outside the gene matches: 3. Germline V gene sequence: CDR1 LNHDA, CDR2 SQIVND (reference sequence). CDR3 loop: CASSIGKGATEAFF. The CDR3, as DNA: TGTGCCAGTAGTATAGGAAAGGGGGCCACTGAAGCTTTCTTT.

This chain uses TRBV19 with TRBJ1-1, with D hard to call. The germline V gene encodes CDR1 LNHDA and CDR2 SQIVND (reference sequence). V lost 6 bases and J 5 bases, leaving 13 bases between the germline ends. The CDR3 contains 13 residues. The CDR3 region has the DNA TGTGCCAGTAGCCCGACAATTAAGACTGAAGCTTTCTTT. Protein product: CASSPTIKTEAFF.

The V call is TRBV7-6, the J call TRBJ1-1, with 8 nucleotides matching TRBD1. Germline CDR1 SGHVS, CDR2 FNYEAQ. The CDR3 totals 15 residues. V shed 4 bases and J 0 bases; nucleotides not matched to a gene: 4. The CDR3 reads CASSSRTGLNTEAFF. Here the CDR3 DNA reads TGTGCCAGCAGCTCTAGGACAGGGTTGAACACTGAAGCTTTCTTT.

The chain carries TRBV7-8 and TRBJ2-5; 10 bases align to TRBD1. Near its end, the DNA agrees better with TRBJ2-7, so the J call may be wrong. The CDR3 runs to 15 residues. Germline V gene data show CDR1 as SGHVS and CDR2 as FQNEAQ. The CDR3 nucleotides are TGTGCCAGCATCGCCCCCGGGACAGGGGCTCTCGAGCAGTACTTC. The encoded protein is CASIAPGTGALEQYF.

The chain joins TRBV7-2 to TRBJ2-7, with D possibly TRBD1 on 6 matching bases. The germline CDR1 and CDR2 sequences are SGHTA and FQGNSA. The CDR3 has 14 amino acids. Between the trimmed V and J ends, which lost 6 bases and 3 bases, there was a span of 15 bases. Written as DNA, the CDR3 is TGTGCCAGCAGGTCCTCAGGGGTTGTCTACGAGCAGTACTTC. Amino acid sequence: CASRSSGVVYEQYF. Based on the CDR3 plus reference TRBV7-2 and TRBJ2-7, the full variable domain is GAGVSQSPSNKVTEKGKDVELRCDPISGHTALYWYRQSLGQGLEFLIYFQGNSAPDKSGLPSDRFSAERTGGSVSTLTIQRTQQEDSAVYLCASRSSGVVYEQYFGPGTRLTVT.

The CDR3 sequence: CASSPLQGAKDTQYF. The CDR3 bases are TGTGCCAGCAGCCCACTTCAGGGGGCTAAAGATACGCAGTATTTT. The rearrangement uses TRBV11-2 and TRBJ2-3, with 8 bases aligning to TRBD1. This CDR3 contains 15 residues. Per the germline V gene, CDR1 is SGHAT and CDR2 is FQNNGV. V shed 5 bases and J 5 bases; nucleotides not matched to a gene: 9.

This chain connects TRBV5-1 to TRBJ1-1, with D unresolved. Germline-derived CDR1 and CDR2 are SGHRS and YFSETQ. This CDR3 region has 15 residues. The V and J ends lost 3 bases and 0 bases respectively, with 12 bases between them. For the CDR3, the DNA is TGCGCCAGCAGCTCTACTAACCTCATGAACACTGAAGCTTTCTTT. Protein sequence: CASSSTNLMNTEAFF.

This sequence joins TRBV9 and TRBJ2-7; 9 bases agree with TRBD1. The CDR3 is made up of 14 amino acids. In germline, CDR1 is SGDLS, CDR2 YYNGEE. The V gene end was trimmed by 4 bases and the J gene end by 5 bases; junction bases not matched to a gene: 7. CDR3 sequence: CASSPQGAEDEQYF. DNA for the CDR3: TGTGCCAGCAGCCCACAGGGGGCCGAGGACGAGCAGTACTTC. Combining the CDR3 with reference TRBV9 and TRBJ2-7 gives the whole variable domain DSGVTQTPKHLITATGQRVTLRCSPRSGDLSVYWYQQSLDQGLQFLIQYYNGEERAKGNILERFSAQQFPDLHSELNLSSLELGDSALYFCASSPQGAEDEQYFGPGTRLTVT.

V usage is TRBV4-1 and J usage is TRBJ2-7; D ambiguous. The CDR3 length is 13 residues. Trimming pared 4 bases from V and 3 bases from J, leaving 10 bases between. CDR1 MGHRA and CDR2 YSYEKL come from the germline V gene. CDR3 region: CASSLTENYEQYF. The CDR3 DNA is TGCGCCAGCAGCCTGACTGAGAACTACGAGCAGTACTTC.

CDR3 sequence (DNA): TGCGCCAGCAGCCAAGAGGACAGGAACTATGGCTACACCTTC. Its translation is CASSQEDRNYGYTF. The chain couples TRBV4-1 to TRBJ1-2, with TRBD1 matching 7 bases. This CDR3 spans 14 amino acids. V gave up 0 bases and J gave up 2 bases; unmatched junction bases: 0. The V gene's germline CDR1 is MGHRA and CDR2 YSYEKL.

The V and J genes are TRBV6-1 and TRBJ2-5; perhaps TRBD1 as D (5 bases). The CDR3 loop spans 14 amino acids. The V gene lost 2 bases and the J gene lost 2 bases, with 9 bases spanning the gap. The V gene's germline CDR1 is MNHNS and CDR2 SASEGT. The CDR3 nucleotides are TGTGCCAGCAGTGAAAGTAACAGGCAAGAGACCCAGTACTTC. This translates into CASSESNRQETQYF.

The CDR3 loop is CASSLQGDQPQHF. The CDR3 DNA is TGCGCCAGCAGCCTACAGGGTGACCAGCCCCAGCATTTT. The rearrangement uses TRBV4-1 and TRBJ1-5; weak D call: TRBD1 (6 bases). Per the germline V gene, CDR1 is MGHRA and CDR2 is YSYEKL. This CDR3 comprises 13 residues. Trimming took 4 bases from V and 7 from J, leaving 11 bases between them.

The genes are TRBV6-1 and TRBJ2-7; D unresolved. CDR3 length: 13 amino acids. Trimming removed 3 bases at V and 4 bases at J, with 10 bases between. Germline V lookup: CDR1 MNHNS, CDR2 SASEGT. In DNA form, the CDR3 reads TGTGCCAGCAGTGATTCCATTTTTTACGAGCAGTACTTC. Translating gives CASSDSIFYEQYF.

This clone was recorded only once. The chain has TRBV4-1 and TRBJ1-3; 9 positions match TRBD1. Per the germline V gene, CDR1 is MGHRA and CDR2 is YSYEKL. J gave up 3 bases and V 0 bases, and 0 bases lay outside the gene matches. CDR3 length: 15 residues. The CDR3 bases are TGCGCCAGCAGCCAAGAGGACAGGGGTGGAAACACCATATATTTT. Protein: CASSQEDRGGNTIYF.

The gene calls are TRBV9 and TRBJ2-7; 8 nucleotides match TRBD1. The CDR3 has 14 amino acids. The V and J ends lost 0 bases and 2 bases, in that order; junction bases with no gene match: 1. Germline V gives CDR1 SGDLS, CDR2 YYNGEE. The CDR3 region is CASSVEDRAYEQYF. The CDR3 DNA reads as TGTGCCAGCAGCGTAGAGGACAGGGCCTACGAGCAGTACTTC.

V usage is TRBV5-5 and J usage is TRBJ2-1; 16 positions agree with TRBD2. The CDR3 sequence is 17 residues long. V lost 7 bases and J lost 12; bases outside the gene matches: 16. Germline V lookup: CDR1 SGHKS, CDR2 YYEKEE (reference sequence). The CDR3: CASFLGGTSGRAVTQFF. For the CDR3, the DNA is TGTGCCAGCTTTTTAGGGGGGACTAGCGGGAGGGCCGTGACGCAGTTCTTC. Drawing the rest from reference TRBV5-5 and TRBJ2-1, the complete variable domain is DAGVTQSPTHLIKTRGQQVTLRCSPISGHKSVSWYQQVLGQGPQFIFQYYEKEERGRGNFPDRFSARQFPNYSSELNVNALLLGDSALYLCASFLGGTSGRAVTQFFGPGTRLTVL.

V usage is TRBV4-3 and J usage is TRBJ2-3; D call uncertain. This CDR3 region has 13 residues. The germline gives CDR1 LGHNA, CDR2 YSLEER. The V end lost 2 bases, the J end lost 5 bases, and 8 bases lay between the germline ends. CDR3: CASSQSLRDTQYF. The CDR3 nucleotides are TGCGCCAGCAGCCAATCCCTAAGAGATACGCAGTATTTT.